These 23 T cell receptor beta chains came from one sample sequenced in a study of shared clonotypes between healthy human individuals. Using immunoSEQ multiplex PCR, the repertoire was profiled, and TCRdb retains in-frame clones only, with some absent. The sample lists about 530,000 clones; around 79% were seen once. The sample taken for sequencing was PBMCs. These receptors all come from a woman aged 40 to 50 in good health. Some clones in this sample may be carry-over from other donors' samples.

This chain links TRBV18 with TRBJ2-1, with 9 bases identical to TRBD2. Trimming took 3 bases from V and 10 from J; bases not matched to a gene: 7. The V gene's germline CDR1 is KGHSH and CDR2 LQKENI. The CDR3 runs to 14 residues. CDR3 in DNA: TGTGCCAGCTCACCTCTCCTAGCGGGGAGGGAGCAGTTCTTC. Encoded protein: CASSPLLAGREQFF.

The chain recombines TRBV28 with TRBJ2-5; no definite D call. The germline CDR1 and CDR2 sequences are MDHEN and SYDVKM. This CDR3 region has 14 residues. V lost 3 bases, J lost 1 base, and 9 bases lay in between. The CDR3, as DNA: TGTGCCAGCAGTTTCGGGCGGCTCCAAGAGACCCAGTACTTC. Encoded protein: CASSFGRLQETQYF.

This chain joins TRBV11-2 and TRBJ2-7; 7 nucleotides match TRBD1. Germline CDR1 is SGHAT and CDR2 is FQNNGV. V dropped 4 bases and J dropped 3; count of bases not matched to a gene: 12. The CDR3 contains 16 residues. The CDR3 sequence: CASSSTGYRGDYEQYF. Written as DNA, the CDR3 is TGTGCCAGCAGCTCGACCGGCTACAGGGGAGACTACGAGCAGTACTTC.

The V gene is TRBV25-1, the J gene TRBJ2-7; TRBD1 agrees at 7 bases. The CDR3 contains 17 residues. Trimming took 3 bases from V and 0 from J; bases not matched to a gene: 11. CDR1 MGHDK and CDR2 SYGVNS come from the germline V gene. DNA of the CDR3: TGTGCCAGCAGTGAGATAGGCGTACAGGGGACCTCCTACGAGCAGTACTTC. It translates to CASSEIGVQGTSYEQYF.

The chain uses TRBV5-4 and TRBJ2-1; D ambiguous. Per germline, CDR1 SGHNT and CDR2 YYREEE (reference sequence). This CDR3 region has 15 residues. V lost 7 bases and J 0 bases, leaving 14 bases between the germline ends. Here the CDR3 DNA reads TGTGCCAGCGGGTCGAGCGCCAGCTCCTACAATGAGCAGTTCTTC. Protein sequence: CASGSSASSYNEQFF.

The genes are TRBV6-6 and TRBJ1-3; D is unresolved. V lost 4 bases and J 0 bases, leaving 10 bases between the germline ends. From germline, CDR1 is MNHNY and CDR2 SVGAGI (reference sequence). The CDR3 is made up of 15 amino acids. CDR3 residues: CASSSEGLSGNTIYF. The CDR3 coding sequence is TGTGCCAGCAGTTCCGAGGGTCTCTCTGGAAACACCATATATTTT.

This clone was picked up a small number of times. The V and J genes are TRBV6-6 and TRBJ2-5; TRBD1 matches at 11 bases. The tail of the sequence fits TRBJ2-7 better, so the J call may be wrong. Looked up from germline, CDR1 is MNHNY and CDR2 is SVGAGI (reference sequence). CDR3 length equals 14 residues. CDR3 protein: CASKAGTGGYEQYF. The DNA for the CDR3 is TGTGCCAGCAAGGCAGGGACAGGGGGGTACGAGCAGTACTTC.

This clone has at least ten counts. The sample has other DNA sequences that encode this CDR3 too. The CDR3 region has the DNA TGTGCCAGCAGTTTTGGGGACAGGGACAATCAGCCCCAGCATTTT. Translating gives CASSFGDRDNQPQHF. The chain couples TRBV28 to TRBJ1-5, with 9 nucleotides matching TRBD1. Per the germline V gene, CDR1 is MDHEN and CDR2 is SYDVKM. The CDR3 extends over 15 amino acids. The trim removed 3 bases at V and 3 bases at J, leaving 3 bases unmatched.

J is TRBJ1-2 and V is TRBV27; a possible D gene is TRBD1 (6 bases). V was pared by 6 bases and J by 2 bases, with 10 bases between. The germline gives CDR1 MNHEY, CDR2 SMNVEV (reference sequence). This CDR3 contains 13 residues. In DNA form, the CDR3 reads TGTGCCAGCAGACAGGGTGCGAACTATGGCTACACCTTC. Translation: CASRQGANYGYTF.

The chain joins TRBV19 to TRBJ2-1; D is perhaps TRBD2 (6 bases). CDR1 is LNHDA and CDR2 is SQIVND in the germline V gene (reference sequence). Trimming stripped 3 bases from V and 0 bases from J, with 9 bases between. This CDR3 has 15 residues. In nucleotides, the CDR3 is TGTGCCAGTAGTATGGCGGGGCACTCCTACAATGAGCAGTTCTTC. Translated, it gives CASSMAGHSYNEQFF.

With regard to this clone: A much larger clone sits a single nucleotide away, making a read error possible. Other DNA variants within this sample encode the same CDR3. The CDR3 spells CSVIGLVGNTIYF. As DNA, the CDR3 is TGCAGCGTTATTGGGCTCGTTGGAAACACCATATATTTT. This chain uses TRBV29-1 with TRBJ1-3; D gene unclear. Germline V lookup: CDR1 SQVTM, CDR2 ANQGSEA. Trimming removed 5 bases from V and 3 bases from J, with 11 bases in between. The CDR3 loop spans 13 amino acids. Drawing the rest from reference TRBV29-1 and TRBJ1-3, the complete variable domain is SAVISQKPSRDICQRGTSLTIQCQVDSQVTMMFWYRQQPGQSLTLIATANQGSEATYESGFVIDKFPISRPNLTFSTLTVSNMSPEDSSIYLCSVIGLVGNTIYFGEGSWLTVV.

The chain uses TRBV10-3 and TRBJ2-7; D not resolved. This CDR3 contains 14 residues. CDR1 and CDR2 from the germline V gene are ENHRY and SYGVKD. The ends were cut back, 0 bases at V and 2 bases at J, with 8 bases in the middle. The CDR3 DNA sequence: TGTGCCATCAGTGAGTCGCCAGGCCCCTACGAGCAGTACTTC. Translated: CAISESPGPYEQYF.

For this clone: An end of the junction does not agree with germline; a read error may underlie this. The V call is TRBV2, the J call TRBJ2-2, with D perhaps TRBD2 (5 bases). This CDR3 has 14 amino acids. CDR1 is SNHLY, CDR2 FYNNEI, per germline. CDR3 coding DNA: TGTGCCAGCAGTGTCGAATGGGGTTACGGGGAGCTGTCTTTT. This codes for CASSVEWGYGELSF.

In its sample, this clone was seen many times. In nucleotides, the CDR3 is TGTGCCAGCAACGGTCTTGATGAGCAGTTCTTC. It translates to CASNGLDEQFF. The chain combines TRBV27 with TRBJ2-1; unclear D gene. From germline, CDR1 is MNHEY and CDR2 SMNVEV (reference sequence). The germline V and J ends were trimmed by 7 bases and 8 bases, with 9 bases remaining between them. CDR3 length equals 11 residues.

The genes are TRBV7-3 and TRBJ1-3; D ambiguous. The germline V gene encodes CDR1 SGHTA and CDR2 FQGTGA. The CDR3 runs 13 residues. Trimming pared 3 bases from V and 7 bases from J, leaving 10 bases between. This chain's CDR3 is CASSFSVGNTIYF. The CDR3 DNA follows: TGTGCCAGCAGCTTCTCGGTCGGTAACACCATATATTTT.

The chain couples TRBV28 to TRBJ2-5; 9 bases match TRBD1. The last part of the DNA fits TRBJ2-7 better; the J call may be wrong. This CDR3 region has 14 residues. Germline loops: CDR1 MDHEN, CDR2 SYDVKM. CDR3 sequence: CASSGTGRTYEQYF. CDR3 DNA sequence: TGTGCCAGCAGTGGGACAGGGAGGACCTACGAGCAGTACTTC.

The chain uses TRBV20-1 and TRBJ2-3; no firm D call. V shed 7 bases and J shed 6 bases, with 11 bases lying between them. Germline CDR1 is DFQATT and CDR2 is SNEGSKA (reference sequence). This CDR3 has 11 amino acids. CDR3 coding DNA: TGCAGTGGAAAGGATCTGGATACGCAGTATTTT. This translates into CSGKDLDTQYF.

The chain joins TRBV19 to TRBJ2-6; TRBD2 aligns across 7 bases. V lost 1 base, J lost 0 bases, and 9 bases stayed unmatched. Germline CDR1 is LNHDA and CDR2 is SQIVND (reference sequence). There are 19 residues in the CDR3. DNA of the CDR3: TGTGCCAGTAGTATAGTACGGCTAGCGGAGCTCTCTGGGGCCAACGTCCTGACTTTC. This gives the protein CASSIVRLAELSGANVLTF.

This clone showed up just a few times. The rearrangement links TRBV7-2 to TRBJ1-1; 8 nucleotides align to TRBD1. The V gene's germline CDR1 is SGHTA and CDR2 FQGNSA. CDR3 length equals 18 residues. The V and J ends lost 1 base and 7 bases, in that order; junction bases with no gene match: 17. In DNA form, the CDR3 reads TGTGCCAGCAGCTTAGTCTCGGACAGGGAGCGGGGCAAGGGTGAAGCTTTCTTT. Translating gives CASSLVSDRERGKGEAFF.

A single count supports this clone. This sequence joins TRBV4-2 and TRBJ2-5, with 7 positions matching TRBD2. The CDR3 runs to 17 residues. J lost 5 bases, V lost 3 bases, and 15 bases had no gene match. Germline CDR1 LGHNA, CDR2 YNFKEQ. This chain's CDR3 is CASSQSVRAGVGETQYF. CDR3 in DNA: TGTGCCAGCAGCCAGTCCGTGAGGGCGGGAGTAGGGGAGACCCAGTACTTC.

This clone was detected once. The chain joins TRBV14 to TRBJ2-1; D ambiguous. The CDR3 is 15 residues long. The germline gives CDR1 SGHDN, CDR2 FVKESK. The germline V and J ends were trimmed by 4 bases and 3 bases, with 13 bases remaining between them. The CDR3 coding sequence is TGTGCCAGCAGCCCCCTTTCCCCGAACTACAATGAGCAGTTCTTC. This codes for CASSPLSPNYNEQFF.

The chain links TRBV28 to TRBJ1-3; no firm D call. Germline loops: CDR1 MDHEN, CDR2 SYDVKM. The CDR3 has 16 amino acids. V lost 6 bases to trimming and J lost 0 bases, with 15 bases between them. CDR3: CASSWQVQSSGNTIYF. The DNA for the CDR3 is TGTGCCAGCAGCTGGCAGGTCCAGAGCTCTGGAAACACCATATATTTT.

This chain connects TRBV7-3 to TRBJ2-2, with D unclear. Germline lookup yields CDR1 SGHTA and CDR2 FQGTGA. The V gene lost 5 bases and the J gene lost 4 bases, with 8 bases spanning the gap. The length of the CDR3 is 13 residues. CDR3 bases: TGTGCCAGCAGCCAGCTAGGCACCGGGGAGCTGTTTTTT. Translated: CASSQLGTGELFF.